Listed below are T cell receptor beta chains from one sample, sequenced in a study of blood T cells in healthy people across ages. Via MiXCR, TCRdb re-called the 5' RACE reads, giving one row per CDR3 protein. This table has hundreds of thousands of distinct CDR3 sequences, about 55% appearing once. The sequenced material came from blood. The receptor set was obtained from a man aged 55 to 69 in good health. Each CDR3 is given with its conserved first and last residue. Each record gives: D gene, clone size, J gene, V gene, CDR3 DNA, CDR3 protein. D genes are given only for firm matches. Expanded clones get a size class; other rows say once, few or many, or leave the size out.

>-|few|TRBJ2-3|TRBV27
TGTGCCAGCAGTTTAGGTGGGAGACGCACAGATACGCAGTATTTT
CASSLGGRRTDTQYF
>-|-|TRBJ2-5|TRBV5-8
TGTGCCAGCAGCCCGGACGTGACCCAGTACTTC
CASSPDVTQYF
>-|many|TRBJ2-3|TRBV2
TGTGCCAGCAGTGACAGCAGCCGCACAGATACGCAGTATTTT
CASSDSSRTDTQYF
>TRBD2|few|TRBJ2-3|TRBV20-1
TGCAGTGCTCCTAGCGGGAGTGGGGATACGCAGTATTTT
CSAPSGSGDTQYF
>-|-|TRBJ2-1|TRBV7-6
TGTGCCAGCAGCGACGGGGGGCATAATGAGCAGTTCTTC
CASSDGGHNEQFF
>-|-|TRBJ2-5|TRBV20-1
TGCAGTGCGGGGGTCACCCTCGGGGAGACCCAGTACTTC
CSAGVTLGETQYF
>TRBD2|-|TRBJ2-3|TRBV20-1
TGCAGTCACAGCCCGCTCGGGGGGACAGATACGCAGTATTTT
CSHSPLGGTDTQYF
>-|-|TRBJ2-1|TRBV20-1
TGCAGTGCTAGAGATACGAGGGTAGCGGTTTGGAATGAGCAGTTCTTC
CSARDTRVAVWNEQFF
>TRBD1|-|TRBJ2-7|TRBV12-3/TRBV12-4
TGTGCCAGCAGTCAGGGACAGGGCCCCTACGAGCAGTACTTC
CASSQGQGPYEQYF
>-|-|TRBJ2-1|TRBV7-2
TGTGCCAGCAGCCTCTCCCCTCTAGCGCCATACAATGAGCAGTTCTTC
CASSLSPLAPYNEQFF
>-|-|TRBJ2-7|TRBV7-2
TGTGCCAGCAGCTTAGTTGGAACCGGGACCCGGCTTGGCGAGCAGTACTTC
CASSLVGTGTRLGEQYF
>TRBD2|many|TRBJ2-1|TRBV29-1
TGCAGCGTTGTAGGTAGCGGGTTTACGAGCTCCTACAATGAGCAGTTCTTC
CSVVGSGFTSSYNEQFF
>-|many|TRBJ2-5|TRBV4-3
TGCGCCAGCAGCCAAGATCTGGCCAGCGAAGAGACCCAGTACTTC
CASSQDLASEETQYF
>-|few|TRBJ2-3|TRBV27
TGTGCCAGCAGTCCTCCCCAGGCCCCGGGAGTTCGCACAGATACGCAGTATTTT
CASSPPQAPGVRTDTQYF
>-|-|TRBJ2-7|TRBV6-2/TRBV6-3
TGTGCCAGCAAGATGACAGGCACCTACGAGCAGTACTTC
CASKMTGTYEQYF
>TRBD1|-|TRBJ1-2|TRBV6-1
TGTGCCAGCAGTGACACAGGGGGCGTCTATGGCTACACCTTC
CASSDTGGVYGYTF
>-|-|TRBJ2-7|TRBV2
TGTGCCAGCAGTGATCTGGGAACCGCCTACGAGCAGTACTTC
CASSDLGTAYEQYF
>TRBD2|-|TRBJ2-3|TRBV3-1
TGTGCCAGCAGCCACCGCTTAAGCGGGACCGCTTTAGGCGGCACAGATACGCAGTATTTT
CASSHRLSGTALGGTDTQYF
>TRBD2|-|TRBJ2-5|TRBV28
TGTGCCACCAGCTCGGGGGAGGGCCGTAGTGAGACCCAGTACTTC
CATSSGEGRSETQYF
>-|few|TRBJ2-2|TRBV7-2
TGTGCCAGCAGCTTAGCGGCCGGGGAGCTGTTTTTT
CASSLAAGELFF
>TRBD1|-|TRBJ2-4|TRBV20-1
TGCAGTGCTAGAGACAGGGGGCTAGCCAAAAACATTCAGTACTTC
CSARDRGLAKNIQYF
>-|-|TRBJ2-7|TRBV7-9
TGTGCCAGCAGCTTAGATCAGGGCGGCGAGCAGTACTTC
CASSLDQGGEQYF
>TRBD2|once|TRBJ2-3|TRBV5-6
TGTGCCAGCAGGAGGACTAGCGGGAGTCAAGATACGCAGTATTTT
CASRRTSGSQDTQYF
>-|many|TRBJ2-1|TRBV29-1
TGCAGCGTCGGGACTTACTCCTACAATGAGCAGTTCTTC
CSVGTYSYNEQFF
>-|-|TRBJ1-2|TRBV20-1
TGCAGTGCTAGGGCGACAGGTGAAGGCTACACCTTC
CSARATGEGYTF
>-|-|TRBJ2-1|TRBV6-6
TGTGCCAGCAGTTGGACCGGCGATGAGCAGTTCTTC
CASSWTGDEQFF
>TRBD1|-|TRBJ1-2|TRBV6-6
TGTGCCAGCAGGGACGGGACAGGGAACGGCTACACCTTC
CASRDGTGNGYTF
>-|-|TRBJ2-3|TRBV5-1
TGCGCCAGCAGCACCCATACAGATACGCCGTATTTT
CASSTHTDTPYF
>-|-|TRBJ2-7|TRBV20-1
TGCAGTGCAACGAGACAGGACCCCTACGAGCAGTACTTC
CSATRQDPYEQYF
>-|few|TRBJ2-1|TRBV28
TGTGCCAGCAGTTTCCTAGGGTCCTACAATGAGCAGTTCTTC
CASSFLGSYNEQFF
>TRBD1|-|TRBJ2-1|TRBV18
TGTGCCAGCTCACCGTTAGACAGGGGCCTCAATGAGCAGTTCTTC
CASSPLDRGLNEQFF
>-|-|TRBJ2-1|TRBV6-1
TGTGCCAGCAGTGAAGCGCTTCAGAGGGAGCAGTTCTTC
CASSEALQREQFF
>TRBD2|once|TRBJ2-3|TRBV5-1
TGCGCCAGCAGCTTGGGACTAGCGGGAACCACAGATACGCAGTATTTT
CASSLGLAGTTDTQYF
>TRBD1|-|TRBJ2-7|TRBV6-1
TGTGCCAGCATTGTACTGGGGACAGGGGCCTACGAGCAGTACTTC
CASIVLGTGAYEQYF
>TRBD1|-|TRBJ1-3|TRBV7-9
TGTGCCAGCAGCCCCCACGGGACAGCCTCTGGAAACACCATATATTTT
CASSPHGTASGNTIYF
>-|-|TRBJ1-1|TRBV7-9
TGTGCCAGCAGCTTAGGGGCAGGGGTCACTGAAGCTTTCTTT
CASSLGAGVTEAFF
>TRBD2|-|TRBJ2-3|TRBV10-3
TGTGCCATCAGGATCCTAGCGGGAGGTACAGATACGCAGTATTTT
CAIRILAGGTDTQYF
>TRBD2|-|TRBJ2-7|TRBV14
TGTGCCAGCAGCCAAGCGGGAGCGGGGGCCTACGAGCAGTACTTC
CASSQAGAGAYEQYF
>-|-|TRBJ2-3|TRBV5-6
TGTGCCAGCAGCTTGGTTCCGGCAGGTACGCAGTATTTT
CASSLVPAGTQYF
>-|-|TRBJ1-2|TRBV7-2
TGTGCCAGCAGCCCAGTAGGCGGCTATGGCTACACCTTC
CASSPVGGYGYTF
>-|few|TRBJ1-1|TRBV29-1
TGCAGCGTTGCGGAGGGTATGAACACTGAAGCTTTCTTT
CSVAEGMNTEAFF
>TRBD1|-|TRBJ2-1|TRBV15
TGTGCCACCGGCAGAGATCAGGACAGGGGGCATGAGCAGTTCTTC
CATGRDQDRGHEQFF
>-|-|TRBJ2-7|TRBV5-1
TGCGCCAGCAGCCCGGTTACTAGCAACGAGCAGTACTTC
CASSPVTSNEQYF
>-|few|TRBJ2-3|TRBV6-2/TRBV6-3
TGTGCCAGCAGACAGGGCACAGATACGCAGTATTTT
CASRQGTDTQYF
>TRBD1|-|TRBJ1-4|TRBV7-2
TGTGCCAGCAGCTTAGGGGGGACAGTCAATGAAAAACTGTTTTTT
CASSLGGTVNEKLFF
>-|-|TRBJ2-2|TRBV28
TGTGCCAGCCCGGGACCAAACACCGGGGAGCTGTTTTTT
CASPGPNTGELFF
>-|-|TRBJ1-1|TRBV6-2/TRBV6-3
TGTGCCAGCGGGCTGTCAAGGACTGAAGCTTTCTTT
CASGLSRTEAFF
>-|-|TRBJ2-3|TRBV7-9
TGTGCCAGCAGCTCATGGGGGGGCGAAACAGATACGCAGTATTTT
CASSSWGGETDTQYF
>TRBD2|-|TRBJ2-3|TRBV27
TGTGCCAGCATGGCGGGAGATGTTGGCACAGATACGCAGTATTTT
CASMAGDVGTDTQYF
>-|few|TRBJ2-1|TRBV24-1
TGTGCCACCAGTGACAGGACTATGAGCTCCTACAATGAGCAGTTCTTC
CATSDRTMSSYNEQFF
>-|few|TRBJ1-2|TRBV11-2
TGTGCCAGCAGCTTAGGAGCCGGGTATGGCTACACCTTC
CASSLGAGYGYTF
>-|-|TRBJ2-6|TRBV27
TGTGCCAGCAGGGGGCGTCGCTCTGGGGCCAACGTCCTGACTTTC
CASRGRRSGANVLTF
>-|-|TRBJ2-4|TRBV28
TGTGCCAGCAGTTCCCGCTCAACCTCCAAGTACTTC
CASSSRSTSKYF
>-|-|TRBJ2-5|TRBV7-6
TGTGCCAGCAGCTTACGGGCCGAGACCCAGTACTTC
CASSLRAETQYF
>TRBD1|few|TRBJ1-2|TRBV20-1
TGCAGTGCTAGAGATAGGGGACAGGGATATGGCTACACCTTC
CSARDRGQGYGYTF
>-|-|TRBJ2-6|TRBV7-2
TGTGCCAGCAGCCAGACAGTCTCTGGGGCCAACGTCCTGACTTTC
CASSQTVSGANVLTF